This T cell receptor (beta chain) was retrieved from a study of T cell changes during pregnancy in multiple sclerosis. Produced via immunoSEQ multiplex PCR; TCRdb's table is partial and in-frame only. The sample has 70,000 to 85,000 clones, about 92% seen once. The sequencing used peripheral blood, collected before pregnancy. The sequence was obtained from a female donor with multiple sclerosis, enrolled in a pregnancy study.

This chain's CDR3 is CASSESGYGQPQHF. In nucleotides, the CDR3 is TGTGCCAGCAGTGAATCAGGGTACGGACAGCCCCAGCATTTT. This chain links TRBV6-1 with TRBJ1-5; D is perhaps TRBD1 (5 bases). The CDR3 sequence is 14 residues long. Between the trimmed V and J ends, which lost 2 bases and 7 bases, there was a span of 12 bases. Germline V CDR1 and CDR2: MNHNS, SASEGT.